The entry below gives a single TCR beta chain sequence along with its context. Its specificity is unknown. 13 Jbeta primers and 60 Vbeta primers were used for the PCR. The data were produced by immunoSEQ multiplex PCR, yet TCRdb's version contains in-frame clones alone and is incomplete. The table shows about 150,000 clones, with more than 75% occurring only once. The sample originates from a study of cytomegalovirus exposure and HLA in healthy donors. J lost 3 bases, V lost 0 bases, and 6 bases had no gene match. The CDR3 consists of 16 residues. Germline CDR1 reads LGHNA; CDR2 reads YSLEER. Notes on the study in general: A further, later analysis showed that HLA-associated TCR beta chains (compared with equally common others) were more clonally expanded. The authors enumerated over 150 TCR beta chains as linked to cytomegalovirus.

This clonotype was obtained from a man aged 25 to 40 in good health and CMV-seropositive. The sample taken for sequencing was PBMCs. The J gene is TRBJ2-7, the V gene TRBV4-3; 9 nucleotides line up with TRBD1. CDR3 sequence reads: CASSQEGTGQGYEQYF. The CDR3 region has the DNA TGCGCCAGCAGCCAAGAAGGAACGGGACAGGGCTACGAGCAGTACTTC.